This entry features one T cell receptor (beta chain) sequence. Using its own MiXCR run on the 5' RACE reads, TCRdb lists one record per CDR3 protein. Among tens of thousands of distinct CDR3 sequences listed, roughly 14% were seen once. Germline lookup yields CDR1 SSHAT and CDR2 FNYEAQ (reference sequence). The CDR3 is 13 residues long. Trimming removed 1 base at V and 5 bases at J, with 8 bases between. This specimen comes from a study of early T cells in non-severe SARS-CoV-2 infection. Material: whole blood, obtained at baseline. The rearrangement uses TRBV7-7 and TRBJ2-5; the D is unclear. The clonotype was recovered from an adult who was a healthcare worker with PCR-confirmed SARS-CoV-2 infection or an uninfected control (not recorded which). CDR3 amino acids: CASSLGPRETQYF. The CDR3 DNA reads TGTGCCAGCAGCTTAGGGCCCCGGGAGACCCAGTACTTC.